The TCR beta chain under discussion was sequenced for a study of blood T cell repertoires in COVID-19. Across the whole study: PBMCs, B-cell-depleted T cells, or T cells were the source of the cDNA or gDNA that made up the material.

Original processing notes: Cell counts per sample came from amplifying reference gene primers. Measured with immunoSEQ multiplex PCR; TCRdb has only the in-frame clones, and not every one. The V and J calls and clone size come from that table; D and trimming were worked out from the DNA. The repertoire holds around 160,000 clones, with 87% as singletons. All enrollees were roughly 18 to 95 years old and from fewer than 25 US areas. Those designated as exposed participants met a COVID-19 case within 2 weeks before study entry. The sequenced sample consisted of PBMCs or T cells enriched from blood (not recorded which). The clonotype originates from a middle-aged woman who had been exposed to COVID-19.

Written as DNA, the CDR3 is TGTGCCAGCAGCCAAGTTTCAGGGACAGACGAGCAGTACTTC. Translation gives CASSQVSGTDEQYF. This chain connects TRBV14 to TRBJ2-7, with 7 bases aligning to TRBD1. The CDR3 extends over 14 amino acids. V was clipped by 1 base and J by 5 bases; unmatched bases: 5. CDR1 SGHDN and CDR2 FVKESK come from the germline V gene.